A single sample is the source of the 29 T cell receptor beta chains below, sequenced in a study of blood T cell repertoires in COVID-19. This table comes from immunoSEQ multiplex PCR, and its TCRdb copy is limited to in-frame clones, with some not included. The table has 50,000 to 80,000 clones, 89% seen once. The sequenced sample consisted of peripheral blood. These receptors all stem from a man aged 55 to 70 with acute or convalescent COVID-19.

The chain combines TRBV5-1 with TRBJ2-3, with no clear D. The V gene lost 1 base and the J gene lost 2 bases, with 5 bases spanning the gap. This CDR3 region has 13 residues. Germline V CDR1 and CDR2: SGHRS, YFSETQ. DNA for the CDR3: TGCGCCAGCAGCTTGACAGTCACAGATACGCAGTATTTT. It specifies CASSLTVTDTQYF.

The V call is TRBV19, the J call TRBJ2-3; TRBD2 aligns across 8 bases. The CDR3 extends over 17 amino acids. V was pared by 6 bases and J by 2 bases, with 13 bases of the junction left unmatched. Germline V gene data show CDR1 as LNHDA and CDR2 as SQIVND (reference sequence). CDR3 nucleotides: TGTGCCAGTAGCAGGGCAGGAGCGGGGGCCTACACAGATACGCAGTATTTT. Its translation is CASSRAGAGAYTDTQYF.

J is TRBJ2-1 and V is TRBV14, with a possible D match to TRBD2 (6 bases). Per the germline V gene, CDR1 is SGHDN and CDR2 is FVKESK. With 4 bases removed from V and 3 bases from J, the gap between germline ends came to 13 bases. The CDR3 totals 15 residues. CDR3 protein: CASSRLGGNYNEQFF. The CDR3 coding sequence is TGTGCCAGCAGCCGCTTAGGAGGGAACTACAATGAGCAGTTCTTC.

The chain is built from TRBV5-1 and TRBJ2-2, with D perhaps matching TRBD1 (6 bases). CDR3 length equals 14 residues. The V gene lost 1 base and the J gene lost 5 bases, with 9 bases spanning the gap. Germline-derived CDR1 and CDR2 are SGHRS and YFSETQ. Here the CDR3 reads CASSLMGATGELFF. The CDR3 DNA reads TGCGCCAGCAGCTTGATGGGGGCAACCGGGGAGCTGTTTTTT.

This rearrangement joins TRBV6-5 to TRBJ1-1, with D perhaps TRBD1 (5 bases). Germline CDR1 MNHEY, CDR2 SVGAGI. The CDR3 runs to 14 residues. Between the trimmed V and J ends, which lost 6 bases and 0 bases, there was a span of 11 bases. The CDR3, as DNA: TGTGCCAGCAGCGCGGGACGGCTGAACACTGAAGCTTTCTTT. This translates into CASSAGRLNTEAFF.

DNA for the CDR3: TGTGCCAGCAGTTCAAGAGTAGGGGGATCCGAGCAGTACTTC. It specifies CASSSRVGGSEQYF. The V gene is TRBV6-6, the J gene TRBJ2-7; tentatively, D is TRBD1 (6 bases). CDR1 is MNHNY, CDR2 SVGAGI, per germline (reference sequence). The CDR3 sequence is 14 residues long. V was clipped by 4 bases and J by 6 bases, with 16 bases between them.

The chain employs TRBV6-5 and TRBJ2-5; TRBD1 matches 7 bases. CDR1 and CDR2 from the germline V gene are MNHEY and SVGAGI. J was trimmed by 3 bases and V by 2 bases; bases with no gene match: 6. The CDR3 is made up of 15 amino acids. CDR3 sequence reads: CASSYTGTAKETQYF. In DNA form, the CDR3 reads TGTGCCAGCAGTTACACCGGGACAGCCAAAGAGACCCAGTACTTC.

The rearrangement joins TRBV24-1 to TRBJ1-1; the D is unclear. The V gene lost 7 bases and the J gene lost 5 bases, with 10 bases spanning the gap. Germline CDR1 KGHDR, CDR2 SFDVKD. This CDR3 is 12 amino acids long. Here the CDR3 reads CATSQDETEAFF. The CDR3 coding sequence is TGTGCCACCAGCCAGGATGAGACTGAAGCTTTCTTT.

The genes are TRBV6-5 and TRBJ1-2, with 10 bases that match TRBD1. CDR3 length: 15 residues. CDR1 and CDR2 (germline): MNHEY, SVGAGI. Trimming cost V 6 bases and J 5 bases; bases outside gene matches: 9. CDR3 protein: CASSGLDRGFYGYTF. The CDR3 DNA reads TGTGCCAGCAGCGGCTTGGACAGGGGGTTTTATGGCTACACCTTC.

The V gene is TRBV5-1, the J gene TRBJ1-5, with D perhaps TRBD1 (5 bases). Trimming removed 5 bases from V and 4 bases from J, with 16 bases in between. The CDR3 is 15 amino acids. CDR1 is SGHRS, CDR2 YFSETQ, per germline. The CDR3 region has the DNA TGCGCCAGCAGATCCGCGCCGGGGGTAAATCAGCCCCAGCATTTT. This gives the protein CASRSAPGVNQPQHF. Together with reference TRBV5-1 and TRBJ1-5, the CDR3 gives the full variable domain: KAGVTQTPRYLIKTRGQQVTLSCSPISGHRSVSWYQQTPGQGLQFLFEYFSETQRNKGNFPGRFSGRQFSNSRSEMNVSTLELGDSALYLCASRSAPGVNQPQHFGDGTRLSIL.

This rearrangement joins TRBV5-6 to TRBJ1-5, with D uncertain. The CDR3 consists of 15 residues. V gave up 1 base and J gave up 2 bases, with 10 bases separating them. The germline V gene has CDR1 SGHDT and CDR2 YYEEEE. For the CDR3, the DNA is TGTGCCAGCAGCTTGAAATTGGCAGGCAATCAGCCCCAGCATTTT. This codes for CASSLKLAGNQPQHF.

The rearrangement joins TRBV5-1 to TRBJ2-5; TRBD1 is a possible D gene (5 bases). Germline V lookup: CDR1 SGHRS, CDR2 YFSETQ. This CDR3 contains 16 residues. V was trimmed by 2 bases and J by 5 bases, leaving 19 bases between them. CDR3 sequence reads: CASSFTRQGPPETQYF. CDR3 nucleotide sequence: TGCGCCAGCAGCTTTACCCGGCAGGGTCCCCCTGAGACCCAGTACTTC.

The rearrangement joins TRBV27 to TRBJ2-2; TRBD1 is a possible D gene (6 bases). The CDR3 consists of 14 residues. The germline V and J ends were trimmed by 5 bases and 4 bases, with 11 bases remaining between them. CDR1 and CDR2 (germline): MNHEY, SMNVEV (reference sequence). Written as DNA, the CDR3 is TGTGCCAGCAGTCCGGGACAAGGCACCGGGGAGCTGTTTTTT. It yields the protein CASSPGQGTGELFF.

The chain carries TRBV24-1 and TRBJ2-1; D is perhaps TRBD1 (6 bases). V was clipped by 4 bases and J by 6 bases, with 12 bases between them. This CDR3 contains 14 residues. Per the germline V gene, CDR1 is KGHDR and CDR2 is SFDVKD. The CDR3: CATSDSIQGNEQFF. CDR3 sequence (DNA): TGTGCCACCAGTGACTCAATACAGGGCAATGAGCAGTTCTTC.

V gene TRBV14 combines with J gene TRBJ2-5; D is undetermined. Trimming stripped 1 base from V and 5 bases from J, with 5 bases between. The V gene's germline CDR1 is SGHDN and CDR2 FVKESK. The CDR3 loop spans 12 amino acids. CDR3 nucleotides: TGTGCCAGCAGCCAAGCGAGGGAGACCCAGTACTTC. The encoded protein is CASSQARETQYF.

Here the CDR3 reads CATSRDWRESEKLFF. DNA for the CDR3: TGTGCCACCAGCAGAGATTGGAGGGAATCTGAAAAACTGTTTTTT. The gene calls are TRBV15 and TRBJ1-4; D gene unclear. Per the germline V gene, CDR1 is LNHNV and CDR2 is YYDKDF (reference sequence). The CDR3 is made up of 15 amino acids. The V end lost 0 bases, the J end lost 7 bases, and 12 bases lay between the germline ends.

The V gene is TRBV3-1 (or the pseudogene TRBV3-2), the J gene TRBJ1-5; possibly TRBD1 for D (6 bases). The CDR3 is 18 amino acids. The germline CDR1 and CDR2 sequences are LGHDT and YNNKEL (reference sequence). V was trimmed by 2 bases and J by 4 bases, leaving 21 bases between them. CDR3 residues: CASSQPGAGRGDNQPQHF. Here the CDR3 DNA reads TGTGCCAGCAGCCAACCGGGGGCAGGGAGGGGCGATAATCAGCCCCAGCATTTT.

The V and J genes are TRBV6-1 and TRBJ1-5, with D possibly being TRBD1 (5 bases). This CDR3 region has 15 residues. Deletions cut 2 bases from V and 2 bases from J, with 10 bases between. Germline V CDR1 and CDR2: MNHNS, SASEGT. CDR3 coding DNA: TGTGCCAGCAGTGAAATTTGGGGGGGCAATCAGCCCCAGCATTTT. It specifies CASSEIWGGNQPQHF.

The rearrangement joins TRBV5-1 to TRBJ2-5, with a weak D call TRBD1 (6 bases). The CDR3 is 15 residues long. With 1 base removed from V and 4 bases from J, the gap between germline ends came to 14 bases. Germline CDR1 reads SGHRS; CDR2 reads YFSETQ. CDR3 DNA sequence: TGCGCCAGCAGCTTGCTGGCAGGGGAAACAGAGACCCAGTACTTC. It is translated as CASSLLAGETETQYF.

V and J are TRBV11-2 and TRBJ2-3; no definite D call. Per the germline V gene, CDR1 is SGHAT and CDR2 is FQNNGV. The CDR3 is 16 residues long. With 2 bases removed from V and 0 bases from J, the gap between germline ends came to 12 bases. CDR3 sequence: CASSLRRLTSTDTQYF. DNA of the CDR3: TGTGCCAGCAGCTTACGCCGGCTGACTAGCACAGATACGCAGTATTTT.

This clone was recorded once. The V call is TRBV7-2, the J call TRBJ1-2; D ambiguous. The germline V gene has CDR1 SGHTA and CDR2 FQGNSA. This CDR3 is built from 12 residues. V was cut by 4 bases and J by 6 bases, with 9 bases left in between. CDR3 loop: CASSSRGDGYTF. DNA of the CDR3: TGTGCCAGCAGCTCCCGGGGAGATGGCTACACCTTC.

In nucleotides, the CDR3 is TGTGCCACCAGTGATCGAGGACAGGCCTTGGGCAATGAGCAGTTCTTC. This encodes CATSDRGQALGNEQFF. The J gene is TRBJ2-1, the V gene TRBV24-1; the match to TRBD1 covers 7 bases. V lost 3 bases and J lost 6; bases outside the gene matches: 10. This CDR3 contains 16 residues. The germline V gene encodes CDR1 KGHDR and CDR2 SFDVKD.

As concerns this clone: A junction boundary mismatches the germline segment, possibly from a read error. V and J are TRBV10-3 and TRBJ2-5; 9 bases agree with TRBD1. The CDR3 sequence is 13 residues long. Germline V gene lookup returns CDR1 ENHRY and CDR2 SYGVKD. The CDR3 DNA follows: TGTGCCACCAGTCCGGGACAGGGAGAGACCCAGTACTTC. Amino acid sequence: CATSPGQGETQYF.

The V and J genes are TRBV4-1 and TRBJ2-3, with TRBD1 as a possible D gene (5 bases). The CDR3 contains 16 residues. Trimming left V 4 bases short and J 6 bases short, with 20 bases between. The germline gives CDR1 MGHRA, CDR2 YSYEKL. CDR3 sequence: CASSPKGNAAVDTQYF. The CDR3 bases are TGCGCCAGCAGCCCTAAGGGGAACGCCGCGGTTGATACGCAGTATTTT.

The V call is TRBV29-1, the J call TRBJ2-3; D perhaps matches TRBD1 (6 bases). Germline loops: CDR1 SQVTM, CDR2 ANQGSEA. Trimming left V 4 bases short and J 4 bases short, with 15 bases between. CDR3 length: 14 amino acids. The CDR3 region is CSVGRRGKSDTQYF. Written as DNA, the CDR3 is TGCAGCGTTGGTCGCAGGGGAAAGTCAGATACGCAGTATTTT.

This clone was seen more than once but under ten times. The chain couples TRBV3-1 (or the pseudogene TRBV3-2) to TRBJ1-4, with D hard to call. V dropped 4 bases and J dropped 3 bases, with 6 bases sitting between them. This CDR3 region has 13 residues. From germline, CDR1 is LGHDT and CDR2 YNNKEL (reference sequence). The CDR3 coding sequence is TGTGCCAGCAGCCCTGGCCCTAATGAAAAACTGTTTTTT. Protein sequence: CASSPGPNEKLFF.

DNA for the CDR3: TGTGCCAGCAGTGATTCAACGGGCTATGGCTACACCTTC. The encoded protein is CASSDSTGYGYTF. The J gene is TRBJ1-2, the V gene TRBV6-1; D gene ambiguous. CDR1 MNHNS and CDR2 SASEGT come from the germline V gene. CDR3 length: 13 residues. V was trimmed by 3 bases and J by 4 bases, leaving 9 bases between them.

The rearrangement joins TRBV7-8 to TRBJ2-7; D possibly corresponds to TRBD2 (6 bases). The length of the CDR3 is 12 residues. V lost 4 bases and J 2 bases, leaving 6 bases between the germline ends. The germline gives CDR1 SGHVS, CDR2 FQNEAQ. CDR3 in amino acids: CASSSGAYEQYF. As DNA, the CDR3 is TGTGCCAGCAGCTCGGGGGCCTACGAGCAGTACTTC.

The chain links TRBV10-3 to TRBJ2-1; no clear D gene. Germline V CDR1 and CDR2: ENHRY, SYGVKD. The CDR3 consists of 15 residues. Trimming shortened V by 3 bases and J by 0 bases, and 9 bases separated the two germline ends. CDR3 protein: CAISEHSYSYNEQFF. The DNA for the CDR3 is TGTGCCATCAGTGAACACAGTTACTCCTACAATGAGCAGTTCTTC.